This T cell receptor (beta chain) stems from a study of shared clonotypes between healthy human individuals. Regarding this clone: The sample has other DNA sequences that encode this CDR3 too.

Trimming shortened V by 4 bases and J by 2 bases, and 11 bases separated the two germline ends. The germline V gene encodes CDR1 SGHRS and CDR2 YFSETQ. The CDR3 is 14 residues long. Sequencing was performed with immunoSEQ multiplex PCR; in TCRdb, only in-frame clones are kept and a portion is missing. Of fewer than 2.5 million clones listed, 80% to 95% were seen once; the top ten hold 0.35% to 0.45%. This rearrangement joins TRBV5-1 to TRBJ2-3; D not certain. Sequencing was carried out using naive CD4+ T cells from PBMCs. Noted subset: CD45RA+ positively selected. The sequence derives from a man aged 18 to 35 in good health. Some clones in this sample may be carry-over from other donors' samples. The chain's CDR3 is CASSPGETTDTQYF. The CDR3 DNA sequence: TGCGCCAGCAGCCCTGGAGAGACCACAGATACGCAGTATTTT.